These T cell receptor beta chains were read from a single sample in a study of blood T cell repertoires in COVID-19. Method: immunoSEQ multiplex PCR; TCRdb's copy keeps in-frame clones and lacks some. This repertoire shows about 230,000 clones, around 90% found once; its top ten account for approximately 2.4%. Sequencing used peripheral blood. All receptors derive from a man younger than 45 with COVID-19, enrolled during active disease. The CDR3 runs from the conserved cysteine through the conserved F or W. Fields, in order: J gene, D gene, V gene, clone size, CDR3 protein, CDR3 DNA. A D gene is named only where the DNA matches it firmly. Where a row states a size, it is once, few, many or the class of an expanded clone; other rows omit it.

>TRBJ2-1|TRBD2|TRBV5-1|.
CASSVSSGSIYEQFF
TGCGCCAGCAGTGTTTCTAGCGGGAGTATCTATGAGCAGTTCTTC
>TRBJ2-7|.|TRBV10-2|.
CASSEVLKPYEQYF
TGCGCCAGCAGTGAGGTGCTCAAGCCCTACGAGCAGTACTTC
>TRBJ1-5|.|TRBV12-3/TRBV12-4|.
CASSLGGRQPQHF
TGTGCCAGCAGTTTGGGGGGACGCCAGCCCCAGCATTTT
>TRBJ2-6|TRBD1|TRBV7-3|.
CASTLQGAAGANVLTF
TGTGCCAGCACCCTACAGGGGGCGGCTGGGGCCAACGTCCTGACTTTC
>TRBJ1-2|.|TRBV3-1/TRBV3-2|.
CASSQDLTVNYGYTF
TGTGCCAGCAGCCAAGATTTAACGGTTAACTATGGCTACACCTTC
>TRBJ2-7|TRBD1|TRBV25-1|once
CASSEYTSGTGAYEQYF
TGTGCCAGCAGTGAATATACCTCTGGGACAGGGGCCTACGAGCAGTACTTC
>TRBJ1-2|.|TRBV7-2|.
CASSLGSGFRIANYGYTF
TGTGCCAGCAGCTTAGGATCAGGGTTTAGAATAGCTAACTATGGCTACACCTTC
>TRBJ2-7|.|TRBV28|.
CASRPGGGGYEQYF
TGTGCCAGCAGGCCAGGGGGCGGGGGCTACGAGCAGTACTTC
>TRBJ2-7|.|TRBV15|.
CATSRDAQGYEQYF
TGTGCCACCAGCAGAGACGCACAGGGCTACGAGCAGTACTTC
>TRBJ2-3|TRBD2|TRBV6-4|.
CASSDGAGIGTDTQYF
TGTGCCAGCAGTGACGGAGCGGGGATCGGCACAGATACGCAGTATTTT
>TRBJ2-3|.|TRBV29-1|.
CSVDRRADTQYF
TGCAGCGTTGACCGGAGGGCAGATACGCAGTATTTT
>TRBJ1-1|.|TRBV27|.
CASRTTQEAFF
TGTGCCAGCAGAACCACACAGGAAGCTTTCTTT
>TRBJ1-1|.|TRBV12-5|.
CASGLVSGVTNTEAFF
TGTGCTAGTGGTTTGGTATCAGGGGTGACGAACACTGAAGCTTTCTTT
>TRBJ1-2|.|TRBV7-9|.
CASHYAAAPGYTF
TGTGCCAGCCACTATGCCGCCGCGCCTGGCTACACCTTC
>TRBJ2-1|TRBD2|TRBV10-3|.
CAIRPTSGSSYNEQFF
TGTGCCATCAGACCTACTAGCGGGAGCTCCTACAATGAGCAGTTCTTC
>TRBJ2-3|.|TRBV28|.
CASIIPLTDTQYF
TGTGCCAGCATTATCCCACTCACAGATACGCAGTATTTT
>TRBJ2-3|TRBD2|TRBV19|.
CASSIGGDATDTQYF
TGTGCCAGTAGTATTGGGGGGGATGCGACAGATACGCAGTATTTT
>TRBJ1-2|.|TRBV5-1|.
CASSLQGGDGYTF
TGCGCCAGCAGCTTGCAGGGTGGGGATGGCTACACCTTC
>TRBJ1-5|.|TRBV7-8|.
CASSLDEGQPQHF
TGTGCCAGCAGCTTAGATGAGGGTCAGCCCCAGCATTTT
>TRBJ1-2|.|TRBV30|.
CAWSAYSGYTF
TGTGCCTGGAGTGCATACTCTGGCTACACCTTC
>TRBJ2-7|TRBD1|TRBV28|.
CASSPSTGQGRAYEQYF
TGTGCCAGCAGTCCGAGCACGGGACAGGGGAGGGCCTACGAGCAGTACTTC
>TRBJ1-2|TRBD1|TRBV6-4|.
CASSVKAGGNYGYTF
TGTGCCAGCAGTGTAAAGGCAGGGGGCAACTATGGCTACACCTTC
>TRBJ1-1|TRBD1|TRBV11-1|.
CASSTRQGLNTEAFF
TGTGCCAGCAGCACAAGACAGGGATTGAACACTGAAGCTTTCTTT
>TRBJ1-1|TRBD1|TRBV7-2|.
CASSLGGQGETEAFF
TGTGCCAGCAGCTTAGGGGGACAGGGGGAAACTGAAGCTTTCTTT
>TRBJ1-5|.|TRBV19|.
CASTNFQGQPQHF
TGTGCCAGTACCAATTTTCAGGGTCAGCCCCAGCATTTT
>TRBJ1-1|TRBD1|TRBV18|.
CASSPGQGMNTEAFF
TGTGCCAGCTCACCGGGACAGGGGATGAACACTGAAGCTTTCTTT
>TRBJ2-1|TRBD2|TRBV5-4|.
CASNMAGGPNEQFF
TGTGCCAGCAACATGGCGGGAGGCCCTAATGAGCAGTTCTTC
>TRBJ2-7|.|TRBV11-2|.
CASSSGGAVEWYF
TGTGCCAGCAGCTCTGGGGGGGCCGTGGAGTGGTACTTC
>TRBJ1-2|.|TRBV12-3/TRBV12-4|.
CASSLQSRYGYTF
TGTGCCAGCAGTCTACAGAGCAGATATGGCTACACCTTC
>TRBJ2-1|TRBD2|TRBV7-9|.
CASSLERLARDEQFF
TGTGCCAGCAGCTTAGAAAGACTAGCGCGCGATGAGCAGTTCTTC
>TRBJ2-1|.|TRBV5-6|.
CASLHGAEGARGEQFF
TGTGCCAGCCTTCACGGGGCTGAGGGAGCCAGGGGTGAGCAGTTCTTC
>TRBJ2-5|TRBD2|TRBV7-2|.
CASSLNSGGAETQYF
TGTGCCAGCAGCCTCAATAGCGGGGGGGCAGAGACCCAGTACTTC
>TRBJ2-2|.|TRBV30|.
CAWSVQDTGELFF
TGTGCCTGGAGTGTACAGGATACCGGGGAGCTGTTTTTT
>TRBJ1-2|TRBD1|TRBV29-1|.
CSVHRFQTGQQGDGYTF
TGCAGCGTTCACCGGTTCCAGACAGGGCAACAAGGAGATGGCTACACCTTC
>TRBJ2-3|.|TRBV18|.
CASSPREGGDTQYF
TGTGCCAGCTCACCACGGGAAGGGGGAGATACGCAGTATTTT
>TRBJ1-1|.|TRBV6-5|.
CASSYSQGGTEAFF
TGTGCCAGCAGTTACTCGCAGGGCGGCACTGAAGCTTTCTTT
>TRBJ1-5|TRBD1|TRBV4-1|.
CASSQQAQGNQPQHF
TGCGCCAGCAGCCAACAAGCACAGGGGAATCAGCCCCAGCATTTT
>TRBJ1-2|TRBD1|TRBV24-1|.
CATSDVGGGGYTF
TGTGCCACCAGTGACGTAGGGGGCGGTGGCTACACCTTC
>TRBJ1-2|.|TRBV6-5|.
CASLNSSYGYTF
TGTGCCAGCTTGAACAGCTCTTATGGCTACACCTTC
>TRBJ1-5|.|TRBV18|.
CASSPRQVRFGQPQHF
TGTGCCAGCTCACCACGACAGGTTAGATTCGGTCAGCCCCAGCATTTT
>TRBJ1-5|.|TRBV27|.
CASSYGGYGQPQHF
TGTGCCAGCAGTTACGGTGGGTACGGGCAGCCCCAGCATTTT
>TRBJ1-5|.|TRBV5-5|once
CASSASTHSNQPQHF
TGTGCCAGCAGCGCATCGACACATAGCAATCAGCCCCAGCATTTT
>TRBJ2-5|TRBD1|TRBV4-3|.
CASSQRARDSQYF
TGCGCCAGCAGCCAGCGGGCGAGGGACAGCCAGTACTTC
>TRBJ1-2|TRBD1|TRBV10-3|.
CAISDPTGGGYGYTF
TGTGCCATCAGTGACCCGACAGGGGGCGGCTATGGCTACACCTTC
>TRBJ2-2|TRBD1|TRBV28|.
CASRSDRANTGELFF
TGTGCCAGCAGAAGCGACAGGGCCAACACCGGGGAGCTGTTTTTT
>TRBJ1-3|TRBD1|TRBV3-1/TRBV3-2|.
CASSQGTGRNTIYF
TGTGCCAGCAGCCAAGGGACAGGGAGAAACACCATATATTTT
>TRBJ2-7|.|TRBV19|.
CASSRTPGWQYF
TGTGCCAGTAGTAGGACCCCGGGATGGCAGTACTTC
>TRBJ1-3|.|TRBV11-1|.
CASSLEGSSGNTIYF
TGTGCCAGCAGCTTGGAGGGCTCCTCTGGAAACACCATATATTTT
>TRBJ1-5|TRBD1|TRBV6-1|.
CASSEAGTVYQPQHF
TGTGCCAGCAGTGAAGCGGGGACAGTTTATCAGCCCCAGCATTTT
>TRBJ2-7|TRBD1|TRBV5-4|.
CASSTPTGGGYEQYF
TGTGCCAGCAGCACCCCTACAGGGGGCGGTTACGAGCAGTACTTC
>TRBJ1-5|TRBD1|TRBV6-6|once
CASSRARDRVLGNGNQPQHF
TGTGCCAGCAGTCGAGCCCGGGACAGGGTTCTAGGTAATGGCAATCAGCCCCAGCATTTT
>TRBJ1-5|.|TRBV21-1|.
CASSNRVPGGRQPQHF
TGTGCCAGCAGCAATAGGGTGCCAGGGGGCAGGCAGCCCCAGCATTTT
>TRBJ1-4|.|TRBV19|.
CASSFSGVTNEKLFF
TGTGCCAGCAGTTTCTCAGGGGTCACTAATGAAAAACTGTTTTTT